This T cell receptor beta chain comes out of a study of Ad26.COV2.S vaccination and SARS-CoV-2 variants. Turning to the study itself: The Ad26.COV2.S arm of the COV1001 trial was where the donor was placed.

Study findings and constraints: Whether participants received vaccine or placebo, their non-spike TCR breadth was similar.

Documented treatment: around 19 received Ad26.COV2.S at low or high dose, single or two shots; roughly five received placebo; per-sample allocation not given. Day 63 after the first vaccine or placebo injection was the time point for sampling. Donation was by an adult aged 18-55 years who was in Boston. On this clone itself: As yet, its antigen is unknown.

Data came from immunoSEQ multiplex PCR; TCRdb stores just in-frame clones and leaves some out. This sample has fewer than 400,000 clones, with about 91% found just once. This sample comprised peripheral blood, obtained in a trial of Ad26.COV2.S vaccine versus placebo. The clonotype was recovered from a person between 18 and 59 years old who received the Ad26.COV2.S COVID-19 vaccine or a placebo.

This CDR3 reads CASSRRTTTQYF. The CDR3 DNA is TGTGCCAGCAGTAGGCGGACCACTACGCAGTATTTT. V gene TRBV28 combines with J gene TRBJ2-3; D gene uncertain. V was shortened by 5 bases and J by 8 bases, with 11 bases between the two germline ends. The CDR3 runs 12 residues. From germline, CDR1 is MDHEN and CDR2 SYDVKM. Using reference TRBV28 and TRBJ2-3 for the parts outside the CDR3, the full variable domain is DVKVTQSSRYLVKRTGEKVFLECVQDMDHENMFWYRQDPGLGLRLIYFSYDVKMKEKGDIPEGYSVSREKKERFSLILESASTNQTSMYLCASSRRTTTQYFGPGTRLTVL.